The next 30 T cell receptor beta chains were all read from a single sample in a study of T cells in Graves' hyperthyroidism and ophthalmopathy. TCR beta CDR3 regions were amplified from RNA transcripts. The HTBI set primed first-round TCR CDR3 RT-PCR. From the multiplex PCR reads, TCRdb called clonotypes with MiXCR, one entry per CDR3 protein. The table shows hundreds of thousands of distinct CDR3 sequences, with roughly 15% occurring only once. Sequencing was carried out using blood. All receptors come from a woman between 45 and 65 years old with Graves' ophthalmopathy.

This clonotype has ten or more counts. This sequence joins TRBV6-5 and TRBJ1-2, with D possibly TRBD1 on 5 matching bases. The CDR3 length is 16 residues. CDR1 MNHEY and CDR2 SVGAGI come from the germline V gene. Trimming left V 1 base short and J 3 bases short, with 15 bases between. The CDR3 loop is CASSYWRDLEHYGYTF. The DNA for the CDR3 is TGTGCCAGCAGTTACTGGAGGGACCTCGAACACTATGGCTACACCTTC.

Of note for this clonotype: The junction departs from germline at one end; a sequencing error may be responsible. The chain links TRBV6-1 to TRBJ1-1; 11 bases match TRBD1. Germline loops: CDR1 MNHNS, CDR2 SASEGT. The CDR3 consists of 15 residues. The CDR3: CASTPGQGAYTGAFF. DNA of the CDR3: TGTGCCAGCACACCAGGACAGGGGGCCTACACTGGAGCTTTCTTT.

The V gene is TRBV5-1, the J gene TRBJ2-1, with D possibly being TRBD1 (6 bases). The CDR3 covers 16 residues. Germline values: CDR1 SGHRS, CDR2 YFSETQ. Trimming stripped 4 bases from V and 2 bases from J, with 16 bases between. CDR3 bases: TGCGCCAGCAGCGCACCTACCGGGACACCCTACAATGAGCAGTTCTTC. Translation gives CASSAPTGTPYNEQFF. Full variable domain (remainder filled in from reference TRBV5-1 and TRBJ2-1): KAGVTQTPRYLIKTRGQQVTLSCSPISGHRSVSWYQQTPGQGLQFLFEYFSETQRNKGNFPGRFSGRQFSNSRSEMNVSTLELGDSALYLCASSAPTGTPYNEQFFGPGTRLTVL.

The chain combines TRBV4-3 with TRBJ2-3; 7 bases match TRBD2. CDR1 and CDR2 from the germline V gene are LGHNA and YSLEER. Trimming at V came to 0 bases and at J to 1 base, leaving 4 bases not matched to a gene. This CDR3 region has 16 residues. Written as DNA, the CDR3 is TGCGCCAGCAGCCAAGAGGCGGGAGACGGCACAGATACGCAGTATTTT. Protein: CASSQEAGDGTDTQYF.

The sample holds a few counts of this clonotype. The rearrangement links TRBV7-3 to TRBJ2-2; 7 bases are a match to TRBD2. This CDR3 has 16 residues. The germline V gene has CDR1 SGHTA and CDR2 FQGTGA. J lost 0 bases, V lost 3 bases, and 4 bases had no gene match. The CDR3 bases are TGTGCCAGCAGCTTTGCTAGCGGTCCGAACACCGGGGAGCTGTTTTTT. Translation gives CASSFASGPNTGELFF. The full variable domain, in which reference TRBV7-3 and TRBJ2-2 provide the parts outside the CDR3, is GAGVSQTPSNKVTEKGKYVELRCDPISGHTALYWYRQSLGQGPEFLIYFQGTGAADDSGLPNDRFFAVRPEGSVSTLKIQRTERGDSAVYLCASSFASGPNTGELFFGEGSRLTVL.

In its sample, this clonotype was seen many times. V usage is TRBV3-1 and J usage is TRBJ2-5; a weak D match, TRBD2 (5 bases). Deletions cut 0 bases from V and 2 bases from J, with 10 bases between. CDR1 and CDR2 from the germline V gene are LGHDT and YNNKEL (reference sequence). The CDR3 length is 15 residues. CDR3 DNA: TGTGCCAGCAGCCAAGAGAGGGAAGGGCAAGAGACCCAGTACTTC. Residues: CASSQEREGQETQYF.

This clonotype appeared many times. The chain has TRBV29-1 and TRBJ2-7, with 9 bases fitting TRBD1. The CDR3 is 17 residues long. Trimming cost V 0 bases and J 4 bases; bases outside gene matches: 13. CDR1 is SQVTM, CDR2 ANQGSEA, per germline. The CDR3, as DNA: TGCAGCGTTGAAGATCCGGGACAGGGTCTACGGGGTTACGAGCAGTACTTC. Residues: CSVEDPGQGLRGYEQYF.

CDR3 loop: CSARVRYSGRVADTQYF. The CDR3 DNA sequence: TGCAGTGCTAGAGTCCGCTATAGCGGGAGGGTGGCAGATACGCAGTATTTT. The chain is built from TRBV20-1 and TRBJ2-3, with 11 bases lining up with TRBD2. There are 17 residues in the CDR3. V lost 1 base to trimming and J lost 4 bases; unmatched junction nucleotides: 10. Germline CDR1 reads DFQATT; CDR2 reads SNEGSKA (reference sequence).

Many counts were recorded for this clonotype. The chain is built from TRBV6-1 and TRBJ1-2; D is possibly TRBD1 (5 bases). Germline V CDR1 and CDR2: MNHNS, SASEGT. The ends were cut back, 7 bases at V and 6 bases at J, with 15 bases in the middle. The CDR3 covers 13 residues. In DNA, the CDR3 is TGTGCCAGCAAGGTCGGAGGGGCACATGGCTACACCTTC. It codes for CASKVGGAHGYTF.

This clonotype occurred once. The rearrangement links TRBV5-6 to TRBJ2-1; 10 bases match TRBD2. The CDR3 covers 17 residues. The V gene's germline CDR1 is SGHDT and CDR2 YYEEEE. The V gene end was trimmed by 7 bases and the J gene end by 9 bases; junction bases not matched to a gene: 19. The CDR3 loop is CASARGGSGRSWGEQFF. Written as DNA, the CDR3 is TGTGCCAGCGCGAGAGGCGGTAGCGGGAGGAGTTGGGGTGAGCAGTTCTTC.

The genes are TRBV20-1 and TRBJ1-1, with D unclear. V shed 3 bases and J shed 1 base, with 6 bases lying between them. The V gene's germline CDR1 is DFQATT and CDR2 SNEGSKA (reference sequence). The CDR3 covers 12 residues. DNA for the CDR3: TGCAGTGCTAGGGCAGGGAACACTGAAGCTTTCTTT. Protein: CSARAGNTEAFF.

The V and J genes are TRBV15 and TRBJ1-5, with D tentatively TRBD1 (6 bases). The CDR3 totals 17 residues. The V end was cut by 1 base, the J end by 1 base, with 14 bases between. CDR1 is LNHNV and CDR2 is YYDKDF in the germline V gene (reference sequence). The CDR3 loop reads CATSRGEGGISNQPQHF. The DNA for the CDR3 is TGTGCCACCAGCAGAGGGGAGGGGGGCATAAGCAATCAGCCCCAGCATTTT.

J is TRBJ2-1 and V is TRBV9; TRBD2 aligns across 11 bases. CDR3 length: 16 amino acids. With V trimmed by 3 bases and J by 9 bases, 11 bases remained unmatched. Germline V lookup: CDR1 SGDLS, CDR2 YYNGEE. CDR3 DNA: TGTGCCAGCAGCGGTCCGGGTAGCGGGAGGGCACGTGAGCAGTTCTTC. As protein: CASSGPGSGRAREQFF. Using reference TRBV9 and TRBJ2-1 for the parts outside the CDR3, the full variable domain is DSGVTQTPKHLITATGQRVTLRCSPRSGDLSVYWYQQSLDQGLQFLIQYYNGEERAKGNILERFSAQQFPDLHSELNLSSLELGDSALYFCASSGPGSGRAREQFFGPGTRLTVL.

V gene TRBV28 combines with J gene TRBJ1-1, with 7 bases lining up with TRBD1. V was clipped by 2 bases and J by 0 bases; unmatched bases: 9. This CDR3 contains 17 residues. Germline CDR1 MDHEN, CDR2 SYDVKM. CDR3 in DNA: TGTGCCAGCAGTTTAGCAGGGGGGGTAGCATTGAACACTGAAGCTTTCTTT. It yields the protein CASSLAGGVALNTEAFF.

Many counts were recorded for this clonotype. The chain carries TRBV5-1 and TRBJ2-3; D not certain. The CDR3 has 12 amino acids. V dropped 2 bases and J dropped 4 bases, with 5 bases sitting between them. Germline V gene lookup returns CDR1 SGHRS and CDR2 YFSETQ. This chain's CDR3 is CASSFSPDTQYF. CDR3 nucleotide sequence: TGCGCCAGCAGCTTCAGCCCAGATACGCAGTATTTT.

This clonotype occurred many times. The V gene is TRBV12-3 or TRBV12-4, the J gene TRBJ2-3; D is undetermined. The CDR3 covers 14 residues. Deletions cut 6 bases from V and 0 bases from J, with 10 bases between. CDR3 nucleotides: TGTGCCAGCAGATCCAGCGAAAGCACAGATACGCAGTATTTT. Translating gives CASRSSESTDTQYF.

In its sample, this clonotype was seen once. The rearrangement joins TRBV20-1 to TRBJ2-1; 15 nucleotides line up with TRBD2. J gave up 3 bases and V 6 bases, and 6 bases lay outside the gene matches. This CDR3 comprises 16 residues. Germline CDR1 DFQATT, CDR2 SNEGSKA (reference sequence). CDR3 residues: CSASGTSGRFYNEQFF. CDR3 nucleotides: TGCAGTGCGTCCGGGACTAGCGGGAGGTTCTACAATGAGCAGTTCTTC.

In its sample, this clonotype was seen many times. The rearrangement joins TRBV3-1 to TRBJ2-7; maybe TRBD1 (5 bases). CDR3 length: 19 amino acids. Between the trimmed V and J ends, which lost 4 bases and 3 bases, there was a span of 28 bases. Germline V CDR1 and CDR2: LGHDT, YNNKEL (reference sequence). The CDR3 loop reads CASSRRTLRVGSPLYEQYF. The CDR3 DNA reads TGTGCCAGCAGCCGGCGAACACTCAGGGTGGGGTCTCCCCTCTACGAGCAGTACTTC.

This clonotype was recorded many times. The chain uses TRBV20-1 and TRBJ2-7, with a possible D match to TRBD1 (5 bases). The germline V gene has CDR1 DFQATT and CDR2 SNEGSKA (reference sequence). The CDR3 consists of 13 residues. Trimming took 3 bases from V and 3 from J, leaving 12 bases between them. CDR3 coding DNA: TGCAGTGCTAGGGTTGACAGTTACTACGAGCAGTACTTC. Translated, it gives CSARVDSYYEQYF.

The chain links TRBV9 to TRBJ2-3; D not certain. V gave up 3 bases and J gave up 6 bases, with 17 bases separating them. This CDR3 comprises 15 residues. The germline V gene has CDR1 SGDLS and CDR2 YYNGEE. CDR3 bases: TGTGCCAGCAGCGCCCCCGAAGAACCGACGGATACGCAGTATTTT. Translation gives CASSAPEEPTDTQYF.

This clonotype was counted many times. The chain joins TRBV28 to TRBJ1-2, with a tentative D call TRBD1 (5 bases). The CDR3 consists of 15 residues. CDR1 and CDR2 from the germline V gene are MDHEN and SYDVKM. V dropped 2 bases and J dropped 3 bases, with 13 bases sitting between them. The CDR3 bases are TGTGCCAGCAGTTTACGCATACAGGACTACTATGGCTACACCTTC. This codes for CASSLRIQDYYGYTF.

The chain is built from TRBV6-1 and TRBJ1-5; the D is unclear. The CDR3 is 16 residues long. The germline V and J ends were trimmed by 1 base and 0 bases, with 10 bases remaining between them. From germline, CDR1 is MNHNS and CDR2 SASEGT. CDR3 bases: TGTGCCAGCAGTGAAGAGTGGGTCAGTAGCAATCAGCCCCAGCATTTT. Translation: CASSEEWVSSNQPQHF.

As for this clonotype: This sequence may be a read error, since a much larger clone differs from it by one base. V usage is TRBV30 and J usage is TRBJ2-1; D is ambiguous. Germline V gene sequence: CDR1 GTSNPN, CDR2 SVGIG (reference sequence). CDR3 length equals 12 residues. The CDR3 DNA reads as TGTGCCTGGGGTGGATACTACAATGGGCAGTTCTTC. Encoded protein: CAWGGYYNGQFF.

The gene calls are TRBV24-1 and TRBJ2-7; 7 bases are shared with TRBD1. The CDR3 runs to 13 residues. Germline lookup yields CDR1 KGHDR and CDR2 SFDVKD. Losses at the gene ends were 10 bases for V and 0 bases for J; bases not matched to a gene: 5. The CDR3 DNA is TGTGCCACAAGACAGGGTACCTCCTACGAGCAGTACTTC. It translates to CATRQGTSYEQYF.

V and J are TRBV6-1 and TRBJ1-5; tentatively, D is TRBD1 (6 bases). Trimming pared 6 bases from V and 5 bases from J, leaving 14 bases between. Germline V gives CDR1 MNHNS, CDR2 SASEGT. The CDR3 is 14 amino acids. The CDR3 here is CASRGGAGDQPQHF. CDR3 nucleotide sequence: TGTGCCAGCAGGGGGGGGGCAGGGGATCAGCCCCAGCATTTT.

The table lists this clonotype with many counts. The chain employs TRBV12-3 or TRBV12-4 and TRBJ1-5; 8 bases line up with TRBD1. The CDR3 extends over 14 amino acids. J was trimmed by 2 bases and V by 6 bases; bases with no gene match: 3. The CDR3 DNA reads TGTGCCAGCAGCAAGACAGGGGGCAATCAGCCCCAGCATTTT. Translated: CASSKTGGNQPQHF.

This clonotype was seen many times. The chain carries TRBV24-1 and TRBJ2-1; D unclear. The V gene's germline CDR1 is KGHDR and CDR2 SFDVKD. With 3 bases removed from V and 7 bases from J, the gap between germline ends came to 6 bases. This CDR3 has 12 amino acids. The CDR3 DNA reads TGTGCCACCAGTGATGGAGAAAATGAGCAGTTCTTC. Amino acid sequence: CATSDGENEQFF.

Many counts were recorded for this clonotype. This chain joins TRBV5-1 and TRBJ2-5, with TRBD2 identical over 7 bases. This CDR3 spans 16 amino acids. Germline V CDR1 and CDR2: SGHRS, YFSETQ. J lost 0 bases, V lost 0 bases, and 5 bases had no gene match. The CDR3 bases are TGCGCCAGCAGCTTGGCCCTAGCGGCCGACCAAGAGACCCAGTACTTC. It encodes CASSLALAADQETQYF.

This clonotype was detected a few times. This chain uses TRBV19 with TRBJ1-1, with D unresolved. The CDR3 extends over 13 amino acids. The V gene lost 7 bases and the J gene lost 5 bases, with 14 bases spanning the gap. The V gene's germline CDR1 is LNHDA and CDR2 SQIVND (reference sequence). CDR3 sequence reads: CASTRRSITEAFF. CDR3 nucleotides: TGTGCCAGTACCCGGAGGAGTATAACTGAAGCTTTCTTT.

This clonotype showed up many times. The rearrangement joins TRBV7-9 to TRBJ2-5; 7 nucleotides line up with TRBD1. This CDR3 is built from 11 residues. With V trimmed by 11 bases and J by 13 bases, 13 bases remained unmatched. Germline-derived CDR1 and CDR2 are SEHNR and FQNEAQ (reference sequence). CDR3 coding DNA: TGTGCCTTCATAATTAGGGGACAGTTGTACTTC. Residues: CAFIIRGQLYF.